What follows is one T cell receptor beta chain and its context. As yet, its antigen is unknown. Tumor samples were obtained before definitive surgery or chemotherapy. Assay used: immunoSEQ multiplex PCR; TCRdb lists only in-frame clones, some missing. Altogether about 5,000 clones are present, roughly 69% being singletons, with the ten largest covering about 15%. Per germline, CDR1 SGHTA and CDR2 FQGNSA. The CDR3 runs 15 residues. V gave up 0 bases and J gave up 4 bases, with 11 bases separating them. The sample is drawn from a study of high-grade serous ovarian cancer treatment subgroups. Study findings and constraints: TCR clonal relatedness correlated positively with neoantigen level. Different patients shared almost no repertoire; same-patient tumors shared about 0.11 to 0.79.

The sample taken for sequencing was tumor tissue. The chain combines TRBV7-2 with TRBJ2-3; weak D call: TRBD1 (5 bases). The sequence was collected from a human donor with high-grade serous ovarian cancer. CDR3 DNA: TGTGCCAGCAGCTTAGCGGCGGCAGGGCCAGATACGCAGTATTTT. The encoded protein is CASSLAAAGPDTQYF.